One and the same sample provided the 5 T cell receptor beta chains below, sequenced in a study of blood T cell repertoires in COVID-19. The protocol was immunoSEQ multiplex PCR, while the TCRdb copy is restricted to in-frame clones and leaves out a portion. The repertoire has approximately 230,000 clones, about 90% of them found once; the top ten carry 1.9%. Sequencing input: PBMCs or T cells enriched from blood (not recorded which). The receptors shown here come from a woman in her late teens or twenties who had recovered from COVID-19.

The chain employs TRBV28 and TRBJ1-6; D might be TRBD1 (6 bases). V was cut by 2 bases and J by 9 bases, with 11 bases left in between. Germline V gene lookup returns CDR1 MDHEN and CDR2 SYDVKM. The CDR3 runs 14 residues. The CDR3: CASSLGDRTSPLHF. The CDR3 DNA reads TGTGCCAGCAGTTTAGGTGACAGGACTTCACCCCTCCACTTT.

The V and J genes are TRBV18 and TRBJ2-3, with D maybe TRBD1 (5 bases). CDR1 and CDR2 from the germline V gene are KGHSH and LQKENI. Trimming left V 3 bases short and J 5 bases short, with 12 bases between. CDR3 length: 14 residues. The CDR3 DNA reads TGTGCCAGCTCACCCACAGGCTATGGAGATACGCAGTATTTT. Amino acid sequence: CASSPTGYGDTQYF.

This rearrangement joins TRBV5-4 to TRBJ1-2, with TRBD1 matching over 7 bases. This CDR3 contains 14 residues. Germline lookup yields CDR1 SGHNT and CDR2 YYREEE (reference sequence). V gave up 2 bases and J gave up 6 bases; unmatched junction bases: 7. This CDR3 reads CASSLQGRSNGYTF. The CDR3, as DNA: TGTGCCAGCAGCTTACAGGGGAGGAGCAATGGCTACACCTTC.

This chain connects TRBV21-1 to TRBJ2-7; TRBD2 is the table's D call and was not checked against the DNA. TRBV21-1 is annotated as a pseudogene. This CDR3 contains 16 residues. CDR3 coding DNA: TGTGCCAGCAGCAAATGTCGAGGACTAGCGGGACATGAGCAGTACTTC. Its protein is CASSKCRGLAGHEQYF.

The chain's CDR3 is CASTPTGPTGELFF. CDR3 nucleotides: TGTGCCAGCACACCGACAGGCCCCACCGGGGAGCTGTTTTTT. This chain joins TRBV28 and TRBJ2-2, with D possibly matching TRBD1 (6 bases). Germline CDR1 and CDR2: MDHEN and SYDVKM. The CDR3 extends over 14 amino acids. V lost 7 bases and J 4 bases, leaving 13 bases between the germline ends. Variable domain in full (rest from reference TRBV28 and TRBJ2-2): DVKVTQSSRYLVKRTGEKVFLECVQDMDHENMFWYRQDPGLGLRLIYFSYDVKMKEKGDIPEGYSVSREKKERFSLILESASTNQTSMYLCASTPTGPTGELFFGEGSRLTVL.